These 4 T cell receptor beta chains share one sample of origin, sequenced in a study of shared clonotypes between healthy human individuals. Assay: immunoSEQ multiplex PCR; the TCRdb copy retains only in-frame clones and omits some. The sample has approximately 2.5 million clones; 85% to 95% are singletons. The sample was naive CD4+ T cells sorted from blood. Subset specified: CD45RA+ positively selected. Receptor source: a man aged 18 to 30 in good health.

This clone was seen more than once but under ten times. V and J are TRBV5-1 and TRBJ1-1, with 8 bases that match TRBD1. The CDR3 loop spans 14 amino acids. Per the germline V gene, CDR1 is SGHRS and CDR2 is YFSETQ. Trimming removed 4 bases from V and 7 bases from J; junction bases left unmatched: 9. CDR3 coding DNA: TGCGCCAGCAGCCCAGGACAGGGATGGGATGAAGCTTTCTTT. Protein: CASSPGQGWDEAFF. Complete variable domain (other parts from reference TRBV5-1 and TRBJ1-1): KAGVTQTPRYLIKTRGQQVTLSCSPISGHRSVSWYQQTPGQGLQFLFEYFSETQRNKGNFPGRFSGRQFSNSRSEMNVSTLELGDSALYLCASSPGQGWDEAFFGQGTRLTVV.

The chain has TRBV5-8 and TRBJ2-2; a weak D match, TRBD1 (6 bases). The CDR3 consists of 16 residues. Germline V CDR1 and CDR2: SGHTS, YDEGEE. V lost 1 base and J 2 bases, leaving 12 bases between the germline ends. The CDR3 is CASSLTWTANTGELFF. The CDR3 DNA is TGTGCCAGCAGCTTGACCTGGACAGCTAACACCGGGGAGCTGTTTTTT.

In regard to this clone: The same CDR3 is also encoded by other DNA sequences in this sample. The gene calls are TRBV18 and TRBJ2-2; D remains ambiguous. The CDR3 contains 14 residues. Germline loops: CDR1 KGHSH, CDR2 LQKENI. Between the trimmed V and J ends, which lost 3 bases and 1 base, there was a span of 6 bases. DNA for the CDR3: TGTGCCAGCTCACCCCAAGGGAACACCGGGGAGCTGTTTTTT. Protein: CASSPQGNTGELFF. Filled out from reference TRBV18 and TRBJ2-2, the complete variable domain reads NAGVMQNPRHLVRRRGQEARLRCSPMKGHSHVYWYRQLPEEGLKFMVYLQKENIIDESGMPKERFSAEFPKEGPSILRIQQVVRGDSAAYFCASSPQGNTGELFFGEGSRLTVL.

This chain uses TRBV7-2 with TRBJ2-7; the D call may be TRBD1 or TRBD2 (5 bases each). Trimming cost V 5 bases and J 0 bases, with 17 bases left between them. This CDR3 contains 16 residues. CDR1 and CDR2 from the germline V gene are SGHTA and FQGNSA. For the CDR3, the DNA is TGTGCCAGCAGCCTAAGAGCCGGGGCCAGCTCCTACGAGCAGTACTTC. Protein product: CASSLRAGASSYEQYF.